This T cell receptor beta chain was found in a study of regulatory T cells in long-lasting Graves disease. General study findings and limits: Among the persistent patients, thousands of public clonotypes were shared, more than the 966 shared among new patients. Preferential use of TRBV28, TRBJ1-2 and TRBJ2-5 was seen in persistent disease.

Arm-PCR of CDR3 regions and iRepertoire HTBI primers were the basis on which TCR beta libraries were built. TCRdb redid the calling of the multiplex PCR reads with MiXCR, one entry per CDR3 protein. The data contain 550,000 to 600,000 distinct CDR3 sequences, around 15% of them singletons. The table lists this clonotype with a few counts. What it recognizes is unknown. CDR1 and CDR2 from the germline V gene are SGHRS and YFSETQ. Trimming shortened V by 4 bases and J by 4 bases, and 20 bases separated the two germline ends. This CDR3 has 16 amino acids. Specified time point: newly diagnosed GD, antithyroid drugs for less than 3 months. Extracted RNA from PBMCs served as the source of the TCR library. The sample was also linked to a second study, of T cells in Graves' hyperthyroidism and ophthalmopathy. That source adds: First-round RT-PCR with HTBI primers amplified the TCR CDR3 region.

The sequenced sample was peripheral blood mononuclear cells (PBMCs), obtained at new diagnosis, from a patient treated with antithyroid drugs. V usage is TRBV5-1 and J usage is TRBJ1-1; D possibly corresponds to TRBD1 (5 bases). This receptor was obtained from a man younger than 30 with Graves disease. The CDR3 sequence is CASSRSDNRKFTEAFF. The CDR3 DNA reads TGCGCCAGCAGCCGTTCGGACAACCGGAAATTCACTGAAGCTTTCTTT. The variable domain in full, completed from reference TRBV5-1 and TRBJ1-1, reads KAGVTQTPRYLIKTRGQQVTLSCSPISGHRSVSWYQQTPGQGLQFLFEYFSETQRNKGNFPGRFSGRQFSNSRSEMNVSTLELGDSALYLCASSRSDNRKFTEAFFGQGTRLTVV.